These 10 T cell receptor beta chains were all obtained from the same sample, sequenced in a study of CD8 T cells in ankylosing spondylitis. TCRdb ran MiXCR on the 5' RACE reads and lists one entry per CDR3 protein. The repertoire holds around 300,000 distinct CDR3 sequences, with roughly 14% as singletons. Sequencing input: blood, either unsorted or a sorted T cell fraction (not recorded which). These receptors were collected from a male donor with ankylosing spondylitis or in good health (not recorded which).

This clonotype appeared a few times. The chain carries TRBV6-2 or TRBV6-3 and TRBJ2-3; TRBD2 matches 7 bases. Germline V gene sequence: CDR1 MNHEY, CDR2 SVGEGT. The CDR3 has 17 residues. V shed 4 bases, J shed 0 bases, and the junction held 10 bases outside the gene matches. CDR3 protein: CASSSSTSVASTDTQYF. In DNA, the CDR3 is TGTGCCAGCAGTTCCTCCACTAGCGTTGCTAGCACAGATACGCAGTATTTT.

A few counts support this clonotype. The gene calls are TRBV5-6 and TRBJ2-6; TRBD1 matches 12 bases. The CDR3 extends over 19 amino acids. Germline V gives CDR1 SGHDT, CDR2 YYEEEE. V dropped 0 bases and J dropped 3; count of bases not matched to a gene: 7. CDR3 sequence: CASSLGSGQGAYGANVLTF. CDR3 DNA sequence: TGTGCCAGCAGCTTGGGTTCGGGACAGGGGGCGTATGGGGCCAACGTCCTGACTTTC.

V is TRBV7-2 and J is TRBJ2-1, with a tentative D call TRBD1 (5 bases). The CDR3 has 12 amino acids. The V gene lost 5 bases and the J gene lost 12 bases, with 14 bases spanning the gap. From germline, CDR1 is SGHTA and CDR2 FQGNSA. DNA of the CDR3: TGTGCCAGCAGCCAGGGCCTTATTCGGCAGTTCTTC. Protein: CASSQGLIRQFF.

This sequence joins TRBV5-1 and TRBJ2-7; tentative D call: TRBD1 (5 bases). There are 14 residues in the CDR3. CDR1 and CDR2 from the germline V gene are SGHRS and YFSETQ. Trimming took 3 bases from V and 1 from J, leaving 11 bases between them. The DNA for the CDR3 is TGCGCCAGCAGCTCAGACAGTCATTCCTACGAGCAGTACTTC. Translating it yields CASSSDSHSYEQYF.

This chain joins TRBV11-2 and TRBJ2-3; TRBD1 aligns across 12 bases. CDR1 is SGHAT, CDR2 FQNNGV, per germline. The junction had 2 bases not matched to a gene; V was cut back by 0 bases and J by 4 bases. The CDR3 runs 16 residues. The CDR3 reads CASSLEGTGGSDTQYF. Written as DNA, the CDR3 is TGTGCCAGCAGCTTAGAGGGGACAGGGGGCTCAGATACGCAGTATTTT.

This clonotype occurred a few times. CDR3 coding DNA: TGCGCCAGCAGCCAGACCTTAGCGGGGGGGCGAGATACGCAGTATTTT. Its protein is CASSQTLAGGRDTQYF. The chain links TRBV4-1 to TRBJ2-3, with TRBD2 matching over 11 bases. J was trimmed by 5 bases and V by 3 bases; bases with no gene match: 7. The germline V gene encodes CDR1 MGHRA and CDR2 YSYEKL. The CDR3 has 16 amino acids.

The chain uses TRBV4-1 and TRBJ2-1; 9 bases match TRBD2. The CDR3 spans 21 residues. J was trimmed by 8 bases and V by 0 bases; bases with no gene match: 23. Germline V gene lookup returns CDR1 MGHRA and CDR2 YSYEKL. CDR3 DNA: TGCGCCAGCAGCCAAGAGAATGGCAGGGGGTTTAGCGGGAGATCGGGGGATGAGCAGTTCTTC. Protein product: CASSQENGRGFSGRSGDEQFF.

This clonotype was seen only a few times. This chain joins TRBV3-1 and TRBJ2-1; TRBD2 aligns across 9 bases. J lost 8 bases, V lost 3 bases, and 8 bases had no gene match. From germline, CDR1 is LGHDT and CDR2 YNNKEL (reference sequence). The CDR3 spans 15 residues. The CDR3 spells CASSQGASGNYEQFF. In nucleotides, the CDR3 is TGTGCCAGCAGCCAGGGGGCTAGCGGGAATTATGAGCAGTTCTTC.

This clonotype has more than one count but fewer than ten. The CDR3 is CSAGRERTNEQFF. CDR3 coding DNA: TGCAGTGCCGGCCGGGAACGGACGAATGAGCAGTTCTTC. The chain links TRBV20-1 to TRBJ2-1; D is perhaps TRBD2 (5 bases). The CDR3 contains 13 residues. With 6 bases removed from V and 7 bases from J, the gap between germline ends came to 16 bases. Germline V gene lookup returns CDR1 DFQATT and CDR2 SNEGSKA (reference sequence).

Many counts were recorded for this clonotype. This chain uses TRBV20-1 with TRBJ2-7, with 8 bases aligning to TRBD1. This CDR3 is built from 15 residues. Germline V lookup: CDR1 DFQATT, CDR2 SNEGSKA (reference sequence). V trimming: 2 bases; J trimming: 2 bases; junction bases outside the gene matches: 8. CDR3 region: CSARSLTGAPYEQYF. DNA of the CDR3: TGCAGTGCTAGATCCCTGACAGGGGCTCCCTACGAGCAGTACTTC.